This T cell receptor beta chain is from a study of beta chain features in type 1 diabetes. This CDR3 is 16 amino acids long. Germline V gene sequence: CDR1 SGHTA, CDR2 FQGNSA. V lost 5 bases to trimming and J lost 0 bases; unmatched junction nucleotides: 5. The whole isolated RNA underwent reverse transcription, so sequencing captured expressed TCRB transcripts. Sequencing was performed with immunoSEQ multiplex PCR; in TCRdb, only in-frame clones are kept and a portion is missing. The sample has about 450,000 clones; about an eighth are singletons. Sequencing was done on a sample of naive CD4+ T cells from blood. The source is a woman aged 18-29 years in good health. This chain connects TRBV7-2 to TRBJ2-3, with 10 positions matching TRBD2. CDR3 in DNA: TGTGCCAGCAGCCCCCGACTAGCGGGTAGCACAGATACGCAGTATTTT. Its translation is CASSPRLAGSTDTQYF.